The rows below give T cell receptor beta chains drawn from one sample of a study of T-cell memory formation after mild COVID-19. Via MiXCR, TCRdb re-called the 5' RACE reads, giving one row per CDR3 protein. The data contain around 260,000 distinct CDR3 sequences, under 20% of them singletons. Sequencing was carried out using PBMCs or a T cell subset sorted from them (not recorded which). These receptors originate from a man younger than 30 who had mild COVID-19 (a few samples of this study predate the infection). Cell type and time point are not known. CDR3s include the opening cysteine and the closing phenylalanine or tryptophan. The order of the fields is D gene, J gene, clone size, V gene, CDR3 protein, CDR3 DNA. D genes are given only for firm matches. Part of the rows lack a size; the others show once, few, many or a class for expanded clones.

. TRBJ1-2 . TRBV7-3 CASSPLGGRAGGYTF TGTGCCAGCAGCCCCCTAGGGGGTAGGGCGGGGGGCTACACCTTC
. TRBJ2-3 . TRBV18 CASSPQVRGTSTDTQYF TGTGCCAGCTCACCACAAGTTAGGGGGACTAGCACAGATACGCAGTATTTT
TRBD1 TRBJ1-3 . TRBV11-2 CASSSLSTGIASGNTIYF TGTGCCAGCAGCTCGCTATCGACAGGGATTGCTTCTGGAAACACCATATATTTT
TRBD1 TRBJ1-1 few TRBV5-6 CASSLFPGQGIQAFF TGTGCCAGCAGCTTGTTTCCGGGACAGGGGATTCAAGCTTTCTTT
TRBD1 TRBJ1-6 . TRBV19 CASSIKGQGGSPLHF TGTGCCAGTAGTATCAAGGGACAGGGCGGATCACCCCTCCACTTT
. TRBJ1-5 . TRBV4-1 CASSHVPGARPQHF TGCGCCAGCAGCCACGTCCCGGGGGCTCGGCCCCAGCATTTT
. TRBJ2-2 . TRBV30 CASTWSLYGTGELFF TGTGCCTCTACGTGGTCGCTTTATGGCACCGGGGAGCTGTTTTTT
TRBD1 TRBJ2-7 few TRBV5-1 CASSLTGTAYEQYF TGCGCCAGCAGCCTGACAGGGACCGCGTACGAGCAGTACTTC
. TRBJ2-7 . TRBV5-1 CASSFGSSTYEQYF TGCGCCAGCAGCTTCGGTAGCTCCACCTACGAGCAGTACTTC
TRBD2 TRBJ2-1 . TRBV29-1 CSGRGGPIYEQFF TGCAGCGGACGGGGGGGCCCCATCTATGAGCAGTTCTTC
TRBD2 TRBJ2-1 few TRBV12-3/TRBV12-4 CASREQGTSGGRSDEQFF TGTGCCAGCAGAGAGCAGGGGACTAGCGGGGGGCGGTCGGATGAGCAGTTCTTC
TRBD1 TRBJ1-1 few TRBV7-3 CASSWDSNTEAFF TGTGCCAGCAGCTGGGACAGTAACACTGAAGCTTTCTTT
. TRBJ2-3 few TRBV7-3 CASSLNRESTQYF TGTGCCAGCAGCTTAAATAGGGAGAGTACGCAGTATTTT
TRBD1 TRBJ2-7 many TRBV5-1 CASSLTGTEAYEQYF TGCGCCAGCAGCTTGACCGGGACAGAAGCCTACGAGCAGTACTTC
TRBD1 TRBJ1-1 few TRBV29-1 CSVGDSSNTEAFF TGCAGCGTTGGGGACAGTTCGAACACTGAAGCTTTCTTT
. TRBJ2-2 few TRBV4-2 CASSLIRDGGELFF TGTGCCAGCAGCCTTATTCGGGACGGCGGGGAGCTGTTTTTT
. TRBJ1-2 few TRBV5-1 CASSLESGPSGYTF TGCGCCAGCAGCTTGGAGAGTGGGCCCAGCGGCTACACCTTC
TRBD1 TRBJ1-5 . TRBV6-2/TRBV6-3 CASSYGQGRQPQHF TGTGCCAGCAGTTACGGACAGGGGCGCCAGCCCCAGCATTTT
. TRBJ2-6 few TRBV19 CASSIGASGANVLTF TGTGCCAGTAGTATAGGGGCTTCTGGGGCCAACGTCCTGACTTTC
. TRBJ2-5 . TRBV12-3/TRBV12-4 CASSIRASPETQYF TGTGCCAGCAGTATAAGGGCGTCCCCAGAGACCCAGTACTTC
. TRBJ2-2 . TRBV5-1 CASSLVPGTTGELFF TGCGCCAGCAGCTTGGTTCCTGGGACGACCGGGGAGCTGTTTTTT
. TRBJ2-7 few TRBV6-6 CASSYSRPGLYEQYF TGTGCCAGCAGTTACTCCCGGCCGGGCCTCTACGAGCAGTACTTC